The clone carrying this T cell receptor beta chain has a single count. Method: immunoSEQ multiplex PCR; TCRdb's copy keeps in-frame clones and lacks some. The sample holds some 150,000 clones, approximately 87% seen once. This specimen comes from a study of blood T cell repertoires in COVID-19. At the level of the study: Sources were T cells, B-cell-depleted T cells, or PBMCs; the material itself was cDNA or gDNA.

CDR3 length equals 11 residues. Looked up from germline, CDR1 is GTSNPN and CDR2 is SVGIG (reference sequence). V lost 4 bases, J lost 14 bases, and 17 bases lay in between. This chain connects TRBV30 to TRBJ1-2; the D gene is possibly TRBD1 (5 bases). This receptor was identified in a woman in her forties with acute or convalescent COVID-19. Sequenced: peripheral blood. This CDR3 is CAWMGRANSTF. For the CDR3, the DNA is TGTGCCTGGATGGGCAGGGCTAATAGTACCTTC.